The 22 T cell receptor beta chains in this list originate from one sample, sequenced in a study of blood T cells in healthy people across ages. Alongside a J-beta primer mix, a sample-barcoded 5' primer served in a second PCR lasting 7 to 11 cycles. MiXCR, applied by TCRdb to the 5' RACE reads, yields one record per CDR3 protein. In the table there are about 1.8 million distinct CDR3 sequences, 49% of which are singletons. Sequencing input: blood. These receptors originate from a woman in her forties in good health.

A note on this clonotype: Sequence at one end of the junction differs from germline and may be a read error. This sequence joins TRBV6-5 and TRBJ1-1; D is uncertain. The length of the CDR3 is 15 residues. Germline lookup yields CDR1 MNHEY and CDR2 SVGAGI. The DNA of the CDR3 is TGTGCCAGCAGCCCCAACCCGCCCTCTTTCACTGAGGCTTTCTTT. Its protein is CASSPNPPSFTEAFF.

The chain employs TRBV15 and TRBJ2-5; no reliable D call. V lost 9 bases, J lost 6 bases, and 11 bases lay in between. The germline V gene has CDR1 LNHNV and CDR2 YYDKDF (reference sequence). The CDR3 length is 11 residues. The CDR3 DNA is TGTGCCACGACCCTCTACCAGACCCAGTACTTC. Its translation: CATTLYQTQYF.

This chain uses TRBV5-1 with TRBJ1-6, with TRBD1 matching 10 bases. J lost 11 bases, V lost 3 bases, and 8 bases had no gene match. This CDR3 region has 15 residues. Germline V CDR1 and CDR2: SGHRS, YFSETQ. CDR3: CASSSSGTGDPPLHF. For the CDR3, the DNA is TGCGCCAGCAGCTCATCCGGGACAGGGGATCCACCCCTCCACTTT.

The genes are TRBV9 and TRBJ1-5; 7 nucleotides match TRBD1. The V segment lost 0 bases and the J segment 3 bases; nucleotides outside the gene matches: 3. CDR3 size: 15 residues. CDR1 and CDR2 from the germline V gene are SGDLS and YYNGEE. CDR3 loop: CASSVEGGYNQPQHF. For the CDR3, the DNA is TGTGCCAGCAGCGTAGAAGGGGGCTACAATCAGCCCCAGCATTTT.

There are a few counts of this clonotype. The chain carries TRBV27 and TRBJ2-3; 12 bases match TRBD1. Germline V gene data show CDR1 as MNHEY and CDR2 as SMNVEV (reference sequence). Trimming cost V 1 base and J 0 bases; bases outside gene matches: 14. This CDR3 is built from 21 residues. Written as DNA, the CDR3 is TGTGCCAGCAGTTTATATATTGGGACAGGGGGCCCCCGCGATAGCACAGATACGCAGTATTTT. Translation: CASSLYIGTGGPRDSTDTQYF.

This chain connects TRBV4-3 to TRBJ2-3; 8 positions match TRBD2. The CDR3 loop spans 17 amino acids. The J segment lost 5 bases and the V segment lost 0 bases, leaving 10 bases of the junction unmatched. Germline CDR1 is LGHNA and CDR2 is YSLEER. DNA for the CDR3: TGCGCCAGCAGCCAAGATTACGGGGGGGTGGAGCAAGATACGCAGTATTTT. Its translation: CASSQDYGGVEQDTQYF.

The rearrangement uses TRBV6-2 or TRBV6-3 and TRBJ2-3; 7 bases line up with TRBD1. Germline V gene lookup returns CDR1 MNHEY and CDR2 SVGEGT. Losses at the gene ends were 7 bases for V and 3 bases for J; bases not matched to a gene: 1. This CDR3 has 12 amino acids. The CDR3 is CASKTGTDTQYF. As DNA, the CDR3 is TGTGCCAGCAAGACAGGGACAGATACGCAGTATTTT.

V gene TRBV6-5 combines with J gene TRBJ2-3, with D possibly being TRBD2 (5 bases). This CDR3 is 18 amino acids long. The germline V gene has CDR1 MNHEY and CDR2 SVGAGI. The V end was cut by 2 bases, the J end by 3 bases, with 21 bases between. The CDR3 region is CASSYATRRRAGTDTQYF. The CDR3 DNA reads TGTGCCAGCAGTTACGCCACTCGGAGACGCGCGGGTACAGATACGCAGTATTTT.

This clonotype was seen only a few times. The rearrangement links TRBV7-9 to TRBJ2-5, with unresolved D. The V and J ends lost 3 bases and 5 bases respectively, with 13 bases between them. The CDR3 has 14 residues. Germline CDR1 reads SEHNR; CDR2 reads FQNEAQ (reference sequence). The CDR3 sequence: CASSFGLRRETQYF. CDR3 bases: TGTGCCAGCAGCTTTGGCCTCAGGCGGGAGACCCAGTACTTC.

This clonotype showed up just a few times. This chain joins TRBV9 and TRBJ1-6; D ambiguous. CDR3 length equals 16 residues. The V end was cut by 7 bases, the J end by 0 bases, with 14 bases between. Germline V gene sequence: CDR1 SGDLS, CDR2 YYNGEE. CDR3 sequence reads: CASSRTGNSYNSPLHF. For the CDR3, the DNA is TGTGCCAGCTCTAGGACGGGAAACTCCTATAATTCACCCCTCCACTTT.

This clonotype came up a few times. This sequence joins TRBV28 and TRBJ1-2; D call uncertain. The length of the CDR3 is 17 residues. In germline, CDR1 is MDHEN, CDR2 SYDVKM. Trimming removed 3 bases from V and 7 bases from J, with 24 bases in between. The CDR3 here is CASSLEPGLIPSVGYTF. The CDR3 DNA sequence: TGTGCCAGCAGTTTGGAGCCAGGCCTTATCCCCTCCGTTGGCTACACCTTC.

Worth noting for this clonotype: This could be a read error, since a much larger clone is one nucleotide away. V gene TRBV20-1 combines with J gene TRBJ2-7; D is perhaps TRBD1 or TRBD2 (5 bases each). Germline lookup yields CDR1 DFQATT and CDR2 SNEGSKA (reference sequence). The CDR3 extends over 12 amino acids. The CDR3 coding sequence is TGCGGTGCTAGGGGAGCGTCCTACGAGCAGTACTTC. Translation gives CGARGASYEQYF.

The chain couples TRBV7-2 to TRBJ2-4; either TRBD1 or TRBD2 may fit D (5 bases each). CDR3 length equals 18 residues. Per the germline V gene, CDR1 is SGHTA and CDR2 is FQGNSA. Trimming stripped 4 bases from V and 2 bases from J, with 21 bases between. CDR3 residues: CASSSHGGESMTKNIQYF. The CDR3 nucleotides read TGTGCCAGCAGCTCACATGGGGGTGAGAGTATGACCAAAAACATTCAGTACTTC.

This clonotype came up once. The gene calls are TRBV5-6 and TRBJ2-1, with 11 bases matching TRBD1. With 2 bases clipped from V and 14 bases from J, the junction kept 6 bases outside the gene matches. The CDR3 totals 13 residues. Germline V CDR1 and CDR2: SGHDT, YYEEEE. CDR3 region: CASSLPMGQGEFF. For the CDR3, the DNA is TGTGCCAGCAGCTTACCAATGGGACAGGGGGAGTTCTTC.

The rearrangement uses TRBV7-6 and TRBJ1-2, with a tentative D call TRBD1 (6 bases). This CDR3 comprises 17 residues. Trimming removed 5 bases from V and 5 bases from J, with 24 bases in between. Germline CDR1 is SGHVS and CDR2 is FNYEAQ. CDR3 coding DNA: TGTGCCAGCAGCGGACACCCACAGGGACCCCCTGGATATGGCTACACCTTC. Translated, it gives CASSGHPQGPPGYGYTF. Full variable domain (outside the CDR3, taken from reference TRBV7-6 and TRBJ1-2): GAGVSQSPRYKVTKRGQDVALRCDPISGHVSLYWYRQALGQGPEFLTYFNYEAQQDKSGLPNDRFSAERPEGSISTLTIQRTEQRDSAMYRCASSGHPQGPPGYGYTFGSGTRLTVV.

This clonotype was seen only once. The V call is TRBV29-1, the J call TRBJ2-7; D may be TRBD1 or TRBD2 (6 bases each). The assigned J gene may be wrong: the sequence end matches TRBJ2-5 better. This CDR3 region has 16 residues. CDR1 and CDR2 (germline): SQVTM, ANQGSEA. The CDR3: CSVEGLRDGGGETQYF. The CDR3 region has the DNA TGCAGCGTTGAAGGTCTCCGGGACGGAGGGGGAGAGACCCAGTACTTC.

The V and J genes are TRBV7-2 and TRBJ2-3; 9 positions agree with TRBD2. V lost 3 bases and J lost 4; bases outside the gene matches: 11. This CDR3 contains 17 residues. CDR1 is SGHTA and CDR2 is FQGNSA in the germline V gene. The CDR3, as DNA: TGTGCCAGCAGCTTGAGAGGAGTAGCGGGGGTGCCAGATACGCAGTATTTT. It translates to CASSLRGVAGVPDTQYF.

Only a few counts were recorded for this clonotype. V gene TRBV7-2 combines with J gene TRBJ2-4; 9 nucleotides agree with TRBD2. The J call may be in error: the DNA end matches TRBJ2-7 better. The CDR3 totals 19 residues. The germline V gene has CDR1 SGHTA and CDR2 FQGNSA. Here the CDR3 reads CASSLEIPRFSGGPYEQYF. The CDR3 DNA reads as TGTGCCAGCAGCTTAGAAATTCCCCGATTTAGCGGGGGTCCCTACGAGCAGTACTTC.

This clonotype occurred a few times. V gene TRBV2 combines with J gene TRBJ1-2; a weak D match, TRBD1 (6 bases). CDR1 is SNHLY, CDR2 FYNNEI, per germline. The length of the CDR3 is 13 residues. Trimming removed 2 bases at V and 5 bases at J, with 9 bases between. The chain's CDR3 is CASSESGAYGYTF. DNA for the CDR3: TGTGCCAGCAGTGAATCAGGGGCTTATGGCTACACCTTC.

This chain links TRBV20-1 with TRBJ2-4; D not certain. V was trimmed by 2 bases and J by 0 bases, leaving 11 bases between them. The CDR3 sequence is 15 residues long. Looked up from germline, CDR1 is DFQATT and CDR2 is SNEGSKA (reference sequence). As DNA, the CDR3 is TGCAGTGCTAGAATTGCCCCGTTAGCCAAAAACATTCAGTACTTC. It is translated as CSARIAPLAKNIQYF.

This chain uses TRBV11-2 with TRBJ2-1; D tentatively fits TRBD1 or TRBD2 (5 bases each). Germline V gives CDR1 SGHAT, CDR2 FQNNGV. There are 14 residues in the CDR3. V was cut by 9 bases and J by 9 bases, with 21 bases left in between. The CDR3: CASITGRGAGEQFF. In DNA form, the CDR3 reads TGTGCCAGTATTACAGGTCGAGGGGCGGGTGAGCAGTTCTTC.

The chain couples TRBV3-1 to TRBJ2-3; no definite D call. V lost 4 bases and J lost 7, with 12 bases in between. The germline V gene encodes CDR1 LGHDT and CDR2 YNNKEL (reference sequence). The CDR3 spans 13 residues. CDR3 bases: TGTGCCAGCAGCCTCCGACTGGAACATACGCAGTATTTT. Translated: CASSLRLEHTQYF.